Below, 24 T cell receptor beta chains from the same sample are listed, as sequenced in a study of T-cell reconstitution after alpha-beta-depleted transplantation in children. As it was prepared, the TCRbeta library received unique molecular identifiers. TCRdb processed the PCR reads anew with MiXCR; each CDR3 protein has one entry. The sample has 900,000 or so distinct CDR3 sequences, around 15% seen once. Sequencing was performed on PBMCs, mostly from graft donor cells, taken 360 days after TCRalphabeta/CD19-depleted stem cell transplant. All receptors derive from a male patient younger than 18 who had a stem cell transplant for acute lymphoblastic leukemia, so the T cells may come from the graft donor.

The chain links TRBV7-9 to TRBJ1-2, with D possibly being TRBD1 (6 bases). Deletions cut 4 bases from V and 4 bases from J, with 13 bases between. This CDR3 has 14 amino acids. Germline CDR1 SEHNR, CDR2 FQNEAQ (reference sequence). CDR3 coding DNA: TGTGCCAGCAGCTCGAACTCAGGGGCCTATGGCTACACCTTC. Translation gives CASSSNSGAYGYTF.

The sample holds many counts of this clonotype. The chain recombines TRBV6-1 with TRBJ1-4, with TRBD1 as a possible D gene (5 bases). Germline V gene sequence: CDR1 MNHNS, CDR2 SASEGT. The CDR3 spans 18 residues. Deletions cut 6 bases from V and 7 bases from J, with 27 bases between. CDR3 sequence (DNA): TGTGCCAGCAGACGCCGTCACCCAACCAGGGCGTATGGTGAAAAACTGTTTTTT. Amino acid sequence: CASRRRHPTRAYGEKLFF.

The chain employs TRBV6-1 and TRBJ2-3; a possible D gene is TRBD2 (5 bases). Germline CDR1 and CDR2: MNHNS and SASEGT. The CDR3 covers 17 residues. Trimming cost V 6 bases and J 1 base, with 20 bases left between them. The CDR3 loop reads CASRPPTRSGGTDTQYF. The CDR3, as DNA: TGTGCCAGCAGACCGCCCACAAGGAGCGGAGGCACAGATACGCAGTATTTT.

The CDR3 DNA reads TGTGCCAGTAGACTCATGGCACTAGCGGGAAATCTCAATGAGCAGTTCTTC. Protein: CASRLMALAGNLNEQFF. This chain connects TRBV19 to TRBJ2-1, with TRBD2 identical over 10 bases. There are 17 residues in the CDR3. The V gene's germline CDR1 is LNHDA and CDR2 SQIVND (reference sequence). V dropped 6 bases and J dropped 6; count of bases not matched to a gene: 14.

The V and J genes are TRBV29-1 and TRBJ2-7; 12 bases map to TRBD1. This CDR3 region has 20 residues. Germline lookup yields CDR1 SQVTM and CDR2 ANQGSEA. With V trimmed by 3 bases and J by 2 bases, 20 bases remained unmatched. The CDR3 here is CSVEEPGTGGLAGETYEQYF. The CDR3 DNA sequence: TGCAGCGTTGAGGAACCCGGGACAGGGGGCCTAGCGGGAGAGACCTACGAGCAGTACTTC.

This clonotype has ten or more counts. The chain employs TRBV7-9 and TRBJ2-2, with D perhaps matching TRBD1 (5 bases). The V gene lost 5 bases and the J gene lost 5 bases, with 18 bases spanning the gap. CDR3 size: 16 residues. Germline values: CDR1 SEHNR, CDR2 FQNEAQ (reference sequence). Here the CDR3 DNA reads TGTGCCAGCAGCCGCGACAGCCCCCTACGGACCGGGGAGCTGTTTTTT. It specifies CASSRDSPLRTGELFF.

This rearrangement joins TRBV23-1 to TRBJ2-2; 13 nucleotides line up with TRBD2. TRBV23-1 has ORF status, its function being uncertain. With V trimmed by 0 bases and J by 4 bases, 14 bases remained unmatched. The CDR3 length is 21 residues. CDR3 sequence: CASSQSPGLAGRRGATGELFF. The DNA of the CDR3 is TGCGCCAGCAGTCAATCCCCGGGACTAGCGGGACGCCGAGGGGCCACCGGGGAGCTGTTTTTT.

This clonotype has just a few counts. The V and J genes are TRBV9 and TRBJ1-2; weak D call: TRBD1 (5 bases). V was trimmed by 1 base and J by 3 bases, leaving 10 bases between them. The CDR3 has 14 residues. CDR1 is SGDLS, CDR2 YYNGEE, per germline. In DNA form, the CDR3 reads TGTGCCAGCAGCGTACTGGGGCGAGACTATGGCTACACCTTC. Its protein product is CASSVLGRDYGYTF.

In its sample, this clonotype was seen a few times. The chain has TRBV10-3 and TRBJ2-3; TRBD2 matches at 9 bases. J gave up 2 bases and V 5 bases, and 2 bases lay outside the gene matches. CDR1 and CDR2 (germline): ENHRY, SYGVKD. The CDR3 is 14 residues long. The CDR3 DNA is TGTGCCATCAGTATAGCGGGAGTCACAGATACGCAGTATTTT. Protein: CAISIAGVTDTQYF.

The V and J genes are TRBV2 and TRBJ2-1; TRBD2 matches 7 bases. The V gene's germline CDR1 is SNHLY and CDR2 FYNNEI. The CDR3 runs 17 residues. CDR3 bases: TGTGCAGGGGTTATGCGGGAGAGGGCGAGCTCCTACAATGAGCAGTTCTTC. Encoded protein: CAGVMRERASSYNEQFF. The full variable domain, in which reference TRBV2 and TRBJ2-1 provide the parts outside the CDR3, is EPEVTQTPSHQVTQMGQEVILRCVPISNHLYFYWYRQILGQKVEFLVSFYNNEISEKSEIFDDQFSVERPDGSNFTLKIRSTKLEDSAMYFCAGVMRERASSYNEQFFGPGTRLTVL.

This clonotype was detected a few times. The chain carries TRBV6-5 and TRBJ2-1; 7 bases agree with TRBD2. CDR1 is MNHEY, CDR2 SVGAGI, per germline. Unmatched junction bases numbered 2, after V lost 2 bases and J lost 7 bases. CDR3 size: 13 residues. DNA for the CDR3: TGTGCCAGCAGTTACGGGACTACGAATGAGCAGTTCTTC. Protein sequence: CASSYGTTNEQFF.

The CDR3 loop reads CATSRGAVVETQYF. DNA of the CDR3: TGTGCCACCAGCAGAGGAGCGGTTGTAGAGACCCAGTACTTC. The chain uses TRBV15 and TRBJ2-5, with D maybe TRBD2 (5 bases). CDR3 length: 14 residues. Germline CDR1 reads LNHNV; CDR2 reads YYDKDF (reference sequence). Trimming cost V 1 base and J 4 bases, with 10 bases left between them.

There are many counts of this clonotype. The chain uses TRBV29-1 and TRBJ2-5, with 8 bases identical to TRBD2. The V gene end was trimmed by 3 bases and the J gene end by 6 bases; junction bases not matched to a gene: 12. The CDR3 is made up of 15 amino acids. Germline V CDR1 and CDR2: SQVTM, ANQGSEA. DNA of the CDR3: TGCAGCGTTGATACAACGGGAGGGCCGGCAAAGACCCAGTACTTC. This encodes CSVDTTGGPAKTQYF.

This clonotype was counted only a few times. V usage is TRBV12-3 or TRBV12-4 and J usage is TRBJ1-5; maybe TRBD1 (5 bases). The CDR3 contains 15 residues. The V end lost 2 bases, the J end lost 3 bases, and 11 bases lay between the germline ends. The CDR3 nucleotides read TGTGCCAGCAGTTTACAAGGGGACCTCAATCAGCCCCAGCATTTT. It translates to CASSLQGDLNQPQHF.

This sequence joins TRBV12-3 or TRBV12-4 and TRBJ1-5; D is unresolved. Trimming took 5 bases from V and 8 from J, leaving 16 bases between them. This CDR3 has 14 amino acids. Here the CDR3 reads CASSLIGPKKPQHF. The DNA for the CDR3 is TGTGCCAGCAGTCTCATAGGCCCAAAGAAGCCCCAGCATTTT.

V and J are TRBV25-1 and TRBJ2-5, with 7 nucleotides matching TRBD2. V dropped 2 bases and J dropped 1; count of bases not matched to a gene: 7. Germline CDR1 is MGHDK and CDR2 is SYGVNS. The CDR3 length is 16 residues. CDR3 residues: CASSEREGGRQETQYF. CDR3 bases: TGTGCCAGCAGTGAAAGGGAGGGAGGGCGCCAAGAGACCCAGTACTTC.

This chain uses TRBV20-1 with TRBJ2-1, with D possibly TRBD2 on 6 matching bases. The germline V gene has CDR1 DFQATT and CDR2 SNEGSKA (reference sequence). The CDR3 is 14 residues long. Trimming cost V 1 base and J 4 bases, with 11 bases left between them. CDR3: CSARGGSGYNEQFF. The CDR3 nucleotides read TGCAGTGCTAGAGGCGGTAGCGGATACAATGAGCAGTTCTTC.

The chain combines TRBV24-1 with TRBJ2-1; 7 bases are shared with TRBD2. CDR3 length: 13 amino acids. The junction had 4 bases not matched to a gene; V was cut back by 7 bases and J by 5 bases. Germline V gene sequence: CDR1 KGHDR, CDR2 SFDVKD. The DNA for the CDR3 is TGTGCCACCAGGGGGAGGGGTGACAATGAGCAGTTCTTC. Its protein product is CATRGRGDNEQFF.

V is TRBV5-1 and J is TRBJ2-7, with TRBD1 identical over 9 bases. V shed 0 bases, J shed 3 bases, and the junction held 4 bases outside the gene matches. The CDR3 totals 15 residues. Germline V gene data show CDR1 as SGHRS and CDR2 as YFSETQ. The CDR3: CASSLDGTGSYEQYF. The CDR3 nucleotides are TGCGCCAGCAGCTTGGACGGGACAGGGAGCTACGAGCAGTACTTC. Variable domain in full (rest from reference TRBV5-1 and TRBJ2-7): KAGVTQTPRYLIKTRGQQVTLSCSPISGHRSVSWYQQTPGQGLQFLFEYFSETQRNKGNFPGRFSGRQFSNSRSEMNVSTLELGDSALYLCASSLDGTGSYEQYFGPGTRLTVT.

This clonotype was observed at least ten times. The chain uses TRBV12-3 or TRBV12-4 and TRBJ2-2; D is tentatively TRBD1 or TRBD2 (5 bases each). V lost 5 bases and J 5 bases, leaving 12 bases between the germline ends. This CDR3 contains 14 residues. CDR3 amino acids: CASSLGRETGELFF. In DNA, the CDR3 is TGTGCCAGCAGTCTCGGCAGGGAGACCGGGGAGCTGTTTTTT.

This clonotype was seen a few times. This chain joins TRBV18 and TRBJ2-7; the D call may be TRBD1 or TRBD2 (6 bases each). V dropped 5 bases and J dropped 7 bases, with 15 bases sitting between them. This CDR3 has 13 residues. The germline gives CDR1 KGHSH, CDR2 LQKENI. The CDR3 nucleotides are TGTGCCAGCTCAAGTGGAGGGGGGCTTGAGCAGTACTTC. Protein: CASSSGGGLEQYF. Supplemented by reference TRBV18 and TRBJ2-7, the full variable domain reads NAGVMQNPRHLVRRRGQEARLRCSPMKGHSHVYWYRQLPEEGLKFMVYLQKENIIDESGMPKERFSAEFPKEGPSILRIQQVVRGDSAAYFCASSSGGGLEQYFGPGTRLTVT.

This chain links TRBV20-1 with TRBJ1-2, with a tentative D call TRBD1 (6 bases). Trimming took 3 bases from V and 14 from J, leaving 16 bases between them. The CDR3 consists of 11 residues. Germline CDR1 and CDR2: DFQATT and SNEGSKA (reference sequence). The CDR3: CSARDGQTCTF. The CDR3 bases are TGCAGTGCTAGGGACGGACAGACATGTACCTTC.

This clonotype was seen at least ten times. The chain links TRBV5-1 to TRBJ2-1; 8 bases map to TRBD2. Per the germline V gene, CDR1 is SGHRS and CDR2 is YFSETQ. The CDR3 has 15 amino acids. Trimming took 0 bases from V and 5 from J; bases not matched to a gene: 4. CDR3 bases: TGCGCCAGCAGCTTGGGCGGGAGGATAAACAATGAGCAGTTCTTC. Translated: CASSLGGRINNEQFF.

CDR3 amino acids: CSARKGSNEKLFF. CDR3 coding DNA: TGCAGTGCTAGAAAGGGGTCAAATGAAAAACTGTTTTTT. The genes are TRBV20-1 and TRBJ1-4; TRBD1 is a possible D gene (5 bases). Germline-derived CDR1 and CDR2 are DFQATT and SNEGSKA (reference sequence). V lost 2 bases and J 5 bases, leaving 9 bases between the germline ends. The CDR3 has 13 residues.